This T cell receptor (beta chain) was captured by sequencing in a study of tumor and adjacent non-tumor tissue in lung cancer. About the study: Each sample yielded a few million productive TCRbeta reads on average. Regarding the study as a whole: TCR diversity was significantly greater in tumor than normal lung tissue. Normal lung showed higher cumulative top 100 clone frequency than tumor.

On this clonotype: The antigen remains unidentified.

No cell sorting was done before RNA was extracted from the tissue. This non-tumor lung sample came from over 3 cm beyond the tumor edge. The germline V gene encodes CDR1 KGHDR and CDR2 SFDVKD. Trimming removed 5 bases from V and 5 bases from J; junction bases left unmatched: 18. The CDR3 length is 19 residues. A modified ARM-PCR protocol with three rounds of nested PCR amplified TCRbeta. Each CDR3 protein gets one entry after TCRdb re-called the multiplex PCR reads with MiXCR. The sample includes about 86,000 distinct CDR3 sequences, around three quarters of them seen just once. This clonotype originated in a woman aged 45-65 years with non-small cell lung cancer. V and J are TRBV24-1 and TRBJ2-5; TRBD2 aligns across 11 bases. The specimen was distant non-tumor lung tissue. CDR3 coding DNA: TGTGCCACCAGTGCCTGGGGGGCCGGGACTAGCGGAAAAAAGGAGACCCAGTACTTC. This gives the protein CATSAWGAGTSGKKETQYF.